This is a list of T cell receptor beta chains from one sample in a study of T cells after yellow fever vaccination. TCRdb processed the 5' RACE reads anew with MiXCR; each CDR3 protein has one entry. The table shows around 350,000 distinct CDR3 sequences, with approximately 10% occurring only once. Sample: PBMCs, taken on the day of the first yellow fever vaccination. The receptor set was obtained from a man younger than 35 who received the YFV17D yellow fever vaccine. Each CDR3 is given with its conserved first and last residue. D genes are given only for firm matches. Clone size is shown for a subset of rows, as once, few, many or a class of expanded clone.

TRBD1 NA TRBJ2-7 TRBV5-1 CASSATGGTYEQYF TGCGCCAGCAGCGCCACAGGGGGCACCTACGAGCAGTACTTC
NA NA TRBJ1-5 TRBV4-2 CASSQDSSVGPQHF TGTGCCAGCAGCCAAGATTCATCCGTGGGGCCCCAGCATTTT
NA NA TRBJ2-1 TRBV6-5 CASSYNNNEQFF TGTGCCAGCAGTTACAATAACAATGAGCAGTTCTTC
NA few TRBJ1-1 TRBV5-1 CASSLGSGSYTEAFF TGCGCCAGCAGCTTAGGATCAGGGTCCTACACTGAAGCTTTCTTT
NA NA TRBJ1-2 TRBV6-2/TRBV6-3 CASTPDGQPYGYTF TGTGCCAGCACCCCCGATGGACAGCCGTATGGCTACACCTTC
TRBD1 few TRBJ1-2 TRBV28 CASTPTGTYGYTF TGTGCCAGCACTCCGACAGGGACCTATGGCTACACCTTC
NA many TRBJ1-1 TRBV12-3/TRBV12-4 CASSLIEVLGTEAFF TGTGCCAGCAGTTTGATCGAGGTACTTGGGACTGAAGCTTTCTTT
NA NA TRBJ2-1 TRBV5-1 CASSAGYYNEQFF TGCGCCAGCAGCGCAGGGTACTACAATGAGCAGTTCTTC
TRBD2 few TRBJ2-5 TRBV10-3 CAMSPGLQETQYF TGTGCCATGTCCCCGGGACTACAAGAGACCCAGTACTTC
NA few TRBJ2-4 TRBV19 CASSTGARAKNIQYF TGTGCCAGTAGTACGGGGGCGAGAGCCAAAAACATTCAGTACTTC
TRBD2 few TRBJ2-3 TRBV28 CASQIAGATDTQYF TGTGCCAGCCAGATAGCGGGGGCCACAGATACGCAGTATTTT
NA few TRBJ1-5 TRBV6-1 CASSNRVSSNQPQHF TGTGCCAGCAGCAACAGGGTCAGTAGCAATCAGCCCCAGCATTTT
NA NA TRBJ2-7 TRBV7-6 CASSLDGREQYF TGTGCCAGCAGCTTAGATGGGAGAGAGCAGTACTTC
NA few TRBJ2-3 TRBV3-1 CASSPSYSTDTQYF TGTGCCAGCAGCCCTAGCTACAGCACAGATACGCAGTATTTT
NA NA TRBJ2-7 TRBV5-4 CAISPGLLSDEQYF TGTGCCATCAGCCCGGGGCTACTCTCCGACGAGCAGTACTTC
TRBD1 NA TRBJ2-1 TRBV20-1 CSADQLGGWEQFF TGCAGTGCCGATCAACTAGGGGGCTGGGAGCAGTTCTTC
TRBD1 NA TRBJ1-2 TRBV5-1 CASSLSPTGEVNGYTF TGCGCCAGCAGCCTCTCTCCGACAGGGGAGGTGAATGGCTACACCTTC
NA many TRBJ1-2 TRBV6-1 CASTNPPGSHGYTF TGTGCCAGCACCAATCCCCCAGGGAGCCATGGCTACACCTTC
TRBD1 few TRBJ2-5 TRBV6-2/TRBV6-3 CASSTGQEVLQETQYF TGTGCCAGCAGTACCGGACAGGAGGTACTCCAAGAGACCCAGTACTTC
NA many TRBJ2-7 TRBV7-9 CASSLRTYEQYF TGTGCCAGCAGCTTGAGGACCTACGAGCAGTACTTC
NA NA TRBJ1-1 TRBV12-3/TRBV12-4 CASRRQSNTEAFF TGTGCCAGCCGTCGGCAGTCGAACACTGAAGCTTTCTTT
NA few TRBJ1-2 TRBV30 CARRASLKLNYGYTF TGTGCCCGAAGGGCATCACTTAAACTTAACTATGGCTACACCTTC
NA few TRBJ2-5 TRBV3-1 CASSQVPETQYF TGTGCCAGCAGCCAAGTCCCTGAGACCCAGTACTTC
TRBD1 few TRBJ1-4 TRBV6-5 CASSYRPGQGWEKLFF TGTGCCAGCAGTTACCGGCCGGGACAGGGGTGGGAAAAACTGTTTTTT
NA few TRBJ2-2 TRBV29-1 CSAWGRGNTGELFF TGCAGCGCTTGGGGCAGGGGGAACACCGGGGAGCTGTTTTTT
NA NA TRBJ1-4 TRBV5-1 CASSLDGTWEKLFF TGCGCCAGCAGCTTGGATGGGACATGGGAAAAACTGTTTTTT
NA NA TRBJ1-1 TRBV18 CASSPEKLGTEAFF TGTGCCAGCTCACCAGAGAAATTGGGAACTGAAGCTTTCTTT
TRBD2 NA TRBJ2-2 TRBV27 CASSSIRLRGLAGGRNTGELFF TGTGCCAGCAGTTCCATCCGCCTGCGAGGACTAGCGGGGGGCCGGAACACCGGGGAGCTGTTTTTT
NA few TRBJ1-2 TRBV7-9 CASSPSMVPNYGYTF TGTGCCAGCAGCCCCTCGATGGTACCAAACTATGGCTACACCTTC
NA NA TRBJ1-2 TRBV19 CASTSMRDTGDYGYTF TGTGCCAGTACTTCAATGCGGGACACCGGAGACTATGGCTACACCTTC
NA few TRBJ2-2 TRBV27 CASSPNGAVNTGELFF TGTGCCAGCAGCCCGAACGGGGCGGTTAACACCGGGGAGCTGTTTTTT
NA NA TRBJ2-1 TRBV6-5 CASSYSEASRNEQFF TGTGCCAGCAGTTACTCTGAGGCTAGCCGGAATGAGCAGTTCTTC
NA NA TRBJ2-7 TRBV12-3/TRBV12-4 CASSSLTATYEQYF TGTGCCAGCAGTTCCTTGACAGCTACCTACGAGCAGTACTTC
TRBD1 NA TRBJ1-4 TRBV9 CASSLEGAGEKLFF TGTGCCAGCTCCCTTGAGGGGGCAGGTGAAAAACTGTTTTTT